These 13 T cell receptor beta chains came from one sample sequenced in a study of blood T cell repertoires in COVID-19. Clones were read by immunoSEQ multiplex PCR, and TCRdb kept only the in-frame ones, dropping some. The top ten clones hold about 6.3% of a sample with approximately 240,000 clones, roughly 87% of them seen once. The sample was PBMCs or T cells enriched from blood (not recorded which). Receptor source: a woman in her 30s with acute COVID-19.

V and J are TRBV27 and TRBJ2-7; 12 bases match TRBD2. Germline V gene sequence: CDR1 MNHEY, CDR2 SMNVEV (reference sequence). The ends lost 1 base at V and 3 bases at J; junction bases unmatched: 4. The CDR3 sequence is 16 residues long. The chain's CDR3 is CASSLYGLAGIYEQYF. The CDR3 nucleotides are TGTGCCAGCAGTTTATACGGACTAGCGGGAATCTACGAGCAGTACTTC.

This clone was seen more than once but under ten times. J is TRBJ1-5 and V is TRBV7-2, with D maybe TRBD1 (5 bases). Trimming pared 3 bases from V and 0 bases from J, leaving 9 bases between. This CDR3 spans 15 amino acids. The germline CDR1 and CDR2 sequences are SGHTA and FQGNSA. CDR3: CASSFDSLSNQPQHF. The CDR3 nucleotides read TGTGCCAGCAGCTTTGACAGCCTTAGCAATCAGCCCCAGCATTTT.

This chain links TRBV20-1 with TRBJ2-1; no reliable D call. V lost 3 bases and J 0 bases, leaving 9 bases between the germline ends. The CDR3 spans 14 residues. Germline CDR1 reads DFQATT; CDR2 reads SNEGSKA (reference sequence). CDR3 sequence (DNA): TGCAGTGCTAGTTACCCAGGCTCCTACAATGAGCAGTTCTTC. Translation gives CSASYPGSYNEQFF.

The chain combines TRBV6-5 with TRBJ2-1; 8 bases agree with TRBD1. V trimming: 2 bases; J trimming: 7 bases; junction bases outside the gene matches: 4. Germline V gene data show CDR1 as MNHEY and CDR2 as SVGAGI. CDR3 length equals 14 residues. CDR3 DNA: TGTGCCAGCAGTTACCCCAACAGGGGGAATGAGCAGTTCTTC. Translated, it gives CASSYPNRGNEQFF.

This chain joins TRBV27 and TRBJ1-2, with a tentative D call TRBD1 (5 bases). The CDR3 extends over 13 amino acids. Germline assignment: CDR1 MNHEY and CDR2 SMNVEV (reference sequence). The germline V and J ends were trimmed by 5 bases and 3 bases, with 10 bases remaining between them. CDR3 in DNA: TGTGCCAGCAGTCCTGACAGTCACTATGGCTACACCTTC. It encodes CASSPDSHYGYTF.

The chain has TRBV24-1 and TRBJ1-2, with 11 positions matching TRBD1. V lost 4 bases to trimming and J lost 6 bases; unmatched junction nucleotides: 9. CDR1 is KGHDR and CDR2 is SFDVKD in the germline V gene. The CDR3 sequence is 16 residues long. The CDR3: CATSETPDRGRNGYTF. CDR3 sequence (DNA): TGTGCCACCAGTGAGACTCCGGACAGGGGGCGTAATGGCTACACCTTC.

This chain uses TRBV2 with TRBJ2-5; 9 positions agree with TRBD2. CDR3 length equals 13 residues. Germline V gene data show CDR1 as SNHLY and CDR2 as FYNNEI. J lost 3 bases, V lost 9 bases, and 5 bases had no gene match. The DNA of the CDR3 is TGTGCCAGTTTAGCGGGAGTAAAAGAGACCCAGTACTTC. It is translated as CASLAGVKETQYF.

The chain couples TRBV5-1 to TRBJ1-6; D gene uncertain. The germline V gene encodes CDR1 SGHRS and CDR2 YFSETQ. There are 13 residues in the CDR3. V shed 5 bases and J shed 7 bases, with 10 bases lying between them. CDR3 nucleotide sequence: TGCGCCAGCAGGTTAGAATTAAATTCACCCCTCCACTTT. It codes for CASRLELNSPLHF.

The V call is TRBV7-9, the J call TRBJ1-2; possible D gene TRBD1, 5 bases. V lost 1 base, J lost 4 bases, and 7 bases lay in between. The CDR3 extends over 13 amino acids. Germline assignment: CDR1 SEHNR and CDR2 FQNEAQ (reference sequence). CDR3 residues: CASSLGQGYGYTF. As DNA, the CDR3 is TGTGCCAGCAGCTTAGGGCAGGGCTATGGCTACACCTTC.

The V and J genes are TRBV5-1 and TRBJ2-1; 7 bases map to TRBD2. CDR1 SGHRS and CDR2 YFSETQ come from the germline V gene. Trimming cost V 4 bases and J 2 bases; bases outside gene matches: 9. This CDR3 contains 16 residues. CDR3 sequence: CASSPLGRVAYNEQFF. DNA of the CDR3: TGCGCCAGCAGCCCCCTGGGGAGGGTCGCCTACAATGAGCAGTTCTTC.

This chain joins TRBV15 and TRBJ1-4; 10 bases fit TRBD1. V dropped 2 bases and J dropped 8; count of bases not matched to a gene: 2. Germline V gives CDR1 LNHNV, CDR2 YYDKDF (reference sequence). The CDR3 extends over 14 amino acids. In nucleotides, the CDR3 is TGTGCCACCAGCAGATCGACAGGGGGCGAAAAACTGTTTTTT. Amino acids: CATSRSTGGEKLFF.

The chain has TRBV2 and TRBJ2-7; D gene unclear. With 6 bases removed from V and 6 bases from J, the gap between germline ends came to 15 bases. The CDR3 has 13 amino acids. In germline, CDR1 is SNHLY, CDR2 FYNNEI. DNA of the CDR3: TGTGCCAGCAGGACGAATCCGACAAGCGAGCAGTACTTC. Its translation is CASRTNPTSEQYF.

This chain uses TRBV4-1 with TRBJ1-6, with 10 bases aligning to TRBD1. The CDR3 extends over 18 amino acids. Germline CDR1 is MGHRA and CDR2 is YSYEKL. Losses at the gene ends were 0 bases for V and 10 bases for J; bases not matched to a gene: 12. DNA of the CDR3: TGCGCCAGCAGCCAAGAGACCACTGGACAGGGGGTCAGGTCACCCCTCCACTTT. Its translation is CASSQETTGQGVRSPLHF.